This is a list of T cell receptor beta chains from one sample in a study of blood T cell repertoires in COVID-19. The repertoire was sequenced with immunoSEQ multiplex PCR; TCRdb's copy has only in-frame clones and lacks some. The sample has 90,000 to 150,000 clones; 85% are singletons. The sample was peripheral blood. The receptors were sampled from a man at least 80 years old with acute or convalescent COVID-19. The CDR3 runs from the conserved cysteine through the conserved F or W. The order of the fields is CDR3 DNA, CDR3 protein, D gene, CDR3 length, J gene, clone size, V gene. D genes are given only for firm matches. Only part of the rows carry a size: once, few, many, or a class if the clone is expanded.

DNA: TGCAGTGCCGACGGGGGCACTGAAGCTTTCTTT
CDR3: CSADGGTEAFF
D: .
length: 11
J: TRBJ1-1
size: .
V: TRBV20-1

DNA: TGTGCCTGGAGTGGGCTCAGGAACACTGAAGCTTTCTTT
CDR3: CAWSGLRNTEAFF
D: .
length: 13
J: TRBJ1-1
size: once
V: TRBV30

DNA: TGTGCCAGCAGCTCCCGTAGCGGGAACTACGAGCAGTACTTC
CDR3: CASSSRSGNYEQYF
D: TRBD2
length: 14
J: TRBJ2-7
size: .
V: TRBV11-2

DNA: TGTGCCACCAGCAGAGTCCGCGGGCTACAAGAGACCCAGTACTTC
CDR3: CATSRVRGLQETQYF
D: .
length: 15
J: TRBJ2-5
size: .
V: TRBV15

DNA: TGTGCCAGCTCACCAACAACAGGGGTACGAGAGACCCAGTACTTC
CDR3: CASSPTTGVRETQYF
D: TRBD1
length: 15
J: TRBJ2-5
size: .
V: TRBV18

DNA: TGCGCCAGCAGTACACGGACAGGTCTTCTCGGGGAGCTGTTTTTT
CDR3: CASSTRTGLLGELFF
D: TRBD1
length: 15
J: TRBJ2-2
size: few
V: TRBV5-1

DNA: TGTGCCACAGGTCAGGGGGGTACCACTGAAGCTTTCTTT
CDR3: CATGQGGTTEAFF
D: TRBD1
length: 13
J: TRBJ1-1
size: .
V: TRBV28

DNA: TGTGCCAGCAGCCAAGGAGGAGCGGGAAGGTCGAGGGGGCTGTTTTTT
CDR3: CASSQGGAGRSRGLFF
D: TRBD2
length: 16
J: TRBJ2-2
size: .
V: TRBV3-1/TRBV3-2

DNA: TGTGCCACCAGTGATTTGGGGACAGGGAACGAGCAGTACTTC
CDR3: CATSDLGTGNEQYF
D: TRBD1
length: 14
J: TRBJ2-7
size: .
V: TRBV24-1

DNA: TGTGCCATCAGTGCGAGGGGACTGGAGAGCTCCTACAATGAGCAGTTCTTC
CDR3: CAISARGLESSYNEQFF
D: .
length: 17
J: TRBJ2-1
size: .
V: TRBV10-3

DNA: TGCAGCGTTGTACAGGGGGACCTATACAATGAGCAGTTCTTC
CDR3: CSVVQGDLYNEQFF
D: TRBD1
length: 14
J: TRBJ2-1
size: .
V: TRBV29-1

DNA: TGTGCCAGCAGCTCTCCTTTTAGCACAGATACGCAGTATTTT
CDR3: CASSSPFSTDTQYF
D: .
length: 14
J: TRBJ2-3
size: .
V: TRBV7-3

DNA: TGTGCCAGCAGCTCCAGGGGCAGCGTTGCAACTAATGAAAAACTGTTTTTT
CDR3: CASSSRGSVATNEKLFF
D: .
length: 17
J: TRBJ1-4
size: .
V: TRBV7-6

DNA: TGCGCCAGCAGCCTCCCGACGGGATCCTCTGGAAACACCATATATTTT
CDR3: CASSLPTGSSGNTIYF
D: .
length: 16
J: TRBJ1-3
size: .
V: TRBV5-1

DNA: TGTGCCAGCAGAACGCCGGGACAGGGGTATTCACCCCTCCACTTT
CDR3: CASRTPGQGYSPLHF
D: TRBD1
length: 15
J: TRBJ1-6
size: once
V: TRBV28

DNA: TGTGCCAGCAGCTTAATGGAAAGGAGCACCGGGGAGCTGTTTTTT
CDR3: CASSLMERSTGELFF
D: .
length: 15
J: TRBJ2-2
size: .
V: TRBV7-2

DNA: TGTGCCAGCAGCTTAGTGGGGGCCGGGGGCACAGATACGCAGTATTTT
CDR3: CASSLVGAGGTDTQYF
D: .
length: 16
J: TRBJ2-3
size: .
V: TRBV11-2

DNA: TGTGCCTGGAGACAGGGGAACACTGAAGCTTTCTTT
CDR3: CAWRQGNTEAFF
D: .
length: 12
J: TRBJ1-1
size: .
V: TRBV30

DNA: TGTGCCAGTAGGGCACAGGGCACCGGGGAGCTGTTTTTT
CDR3: CASRAQGTGELFF
D: .
length: 13
J: TRBJ2-2
size: .
V: TRBV19

DNA: TGCGCCAGCAGCTTGGAGGGACAGACGACGAACTATGGCTACACCTTC
CDR3: CASSLEGQTTNYGYTF
D: TRBD1
length: 16
J: TRBJ1-2
size: few
V: TRBV5-1

DNA: TGTGCCAGCAGGGCTAGTCTAGCCAAAAACATTCAGTACTTC
CDR3: CASRASLAKNIQYF
D: .
length: 14
J: TRBJ2-4
size: .
V: TRBV7-2

DNA: TGTGCCAGCAGCCAAGAATCCATACGGACCATATATTTT
CDR3: CASSQESIRTIYF
D: .
length: 13
J: TRBJ1-3
size: .
V: TRBV3-1/TRBV3-2

DNA: TGTGCCAGCAGCCCAGGGGGGACTAGCGGGAGCGAGACCCAGTACTTC
CDR3: CASSPGGTSGSETQYF
D: TRBD2
length: 16
J: TRBJ2-5
size: .
V: TRBV11-1

DNA: TGTGCCAGCACCTTCGGGGGGACAATATTGACTGAAGCTTTCTTT
CDR3: CASTFGGTILTEAFF
D: .
length: 15
J: TRBJ1-1
size: .
V: TRBV14

DNA: TGTGCCAGCAGCCAAGGGACAGGGGATGCCTATGGCTACACCTTC
CDR3: CASSQGTGDAYGYTF
D: TRBD1
length: 15
J: TRBJ1-2
size: once
V: TRBV14

DNA: TGTGCCAGCAGCCCTACAGGGGTGACTGAAGCTTTCTTT
CDR3: CASSPTGVTEAFF
D: TRBD1
length: 13
J: TRBJ1-1
size: once
V: TRBV7-2

DNA: TGTGCCAGCAGCCCAAGGGACAGGGCAGATTCACCCCTCCACTTT
CDR3: CASSPRDRADSPLHF
D: TRBD1
length: 15
J: TRBJ1-6
size: .
V: TRBV7-8

DNA: TGTGCCAGCAGTTACGGTCAACAGGGAATAGGTGAAAAACTGTTTTTT
CDR3: CASSYGQQGIGEKLFF
D: .
length: 16
J: TRBJ1-4
size: .
V: TRBV6-5

DNA: TGTGCCAGCAGCCAAGAACTAGCGGGAGACGACAATGAGCAGTTCTTC
CDR3: CASSQELAGDDNEQFF
D: TRBD2
length: 16
J: TRBJ2-1
size: .
V: TRBV4-2

DNA: TGTGCCTGGAGCGCGGGACAGTACAATCAGCCCCAGCATTTT
CDR3: CAWSAGQYNQPQHF
D: TRBD1
length: 14
J: TRBJ1-5
size: .
V: TRBV30

DNA: TGTGCCAGCAGCTTCGGAGGGGGCGGTGGCTACACCTTC
CDR3: CASSFGGGGGYTF
D: TRBD1
length: 13
J: TRBJ1-2
size: .
V: TRBV5-6

DNA: TGTGCCAGCAGCGGCGGACAGGGTGGCTCCTACGAGCAGTACTTC
CDR3: CASSGGQGGSYEQYF
D: TRBD1
length: 15
J: TRBJ2-7
size: .
V: TRBV5-6

DNA: TGTGCCAGCAGCTTATTAGGGGAGGTCTATGGCTACACCTTC
CDR3: CASSLLGEVYGYTF
D: .
length: 14
J: TRBJ1-2
size: .
V: TRBV7-2

DNA: TGTGCTAGCAGCTTGGGGACTAGCGGGGGAGAAGAGACCCAGTACTTC
CDR3: CASSLGTSGGEETQYF
D: TRBD2
length: 16
J: TRBJ2-5
size: few
V: TRBV7-7

DNA: TGTGCCAGCAGTTTATCGACAATTCCAGGGGGCGAGGGCTACACCTTC
CDR3: CASSLSTIPGGEGYTF
D: TRBD1
length: 16
J: TRBJ1-2
size: .
V: TRBV27

DNA: TGTGCCAGTTCGGAGGGACTAGCGGGGTACAATGAGCAGTTCTTC
CDR3: CASSEGLAGYNEQFF
D: TRBD2
length: 15
J: TRBJ2-1
size: .
V: TRBV9

DNA: TGCGCCAGCAGCTCCGGGACAGGGAACACCGGGGAGCTGTTTTTT
CDR3: CASSSGTGNTGELFF
D: TRBD1
length: 15
J: TRBJ2-2
size: .
V: TRBV5-1

DNA: TGTGCCAGCAGCGCCGGGACAGGTCCCTACGAGCAGTACTTC
CDR3: CASSAGTGPYEQYF
D: TRBD1
length: 14
J: TRBJ2-7
size: .
V: TRBV27

DNA: TGCAGCGTTGAACGCGGACAGGGGGTCACTGAAGCTTTCTTT
CDR3: CSVERGQGVTEAFF
D: TRBD1
length: 14
J: TRBJ1-1
size: .
V: TRBV29-1

DNA: TGTGCCAGCAGCGACAGGGCGGTCACTGAAGCTTTCTTT
CDR3: CASSDRAVTEAFF
D: TRBD1
length: 13
J: TRBJ1-1
size: .
V: TRBV12-3/TRBV12-4